Sequencing of this T cell receptor beta chain was carried out in a study of patients and donors after allogeneic stem cell transplantation. TCRdb independently ran MiXCR on the RT-PCR reads; one entry per CDR3 protein. The sample lists some 24,000 distinct CDR3 sequences, 35% to 45% occurring once. The CDR3 sequence is 14 residues long. V lost 6 bases and J 3 bases, leaving 15 bases between the germline ends. Germline CDR1 and CDR2: SGHKS and YYEKEE (reference sequence). This sequence was found in a human donor who was either an allogeneic HSCT recipient or a stem cell or donor lymphocyte infusion donor (not recorded which). It is not recorded whose cells these are; they may come from a transplant donor. The V gene is TRBV5-5, the J gene TRBJ1-2; the D gene is possibly TRBD1 (5 bases). The material sequenced was blood, either unsorted or a sorted T cell fraction (not recorded which). CDR3 in DNA: TGTGCCAGCAAGAGGGGCCCTGGGGACTATGGCTACACCTTC. It specifies CASKRGPGDYGYTF.